The present T cell receptor beta chain was sequenced within a study of identical twins (dated by TCRdb to 2015 to 2016). For context, the study as a whole: TCR alpha and beta repertoires from monozygotic twins, unrelated adults of various ages and cord blood were deep-sequenced to test whether fetal clonotypes persist. To rule out contamination, the twin experiments were replicated at different times with different library preparation protocols.

As concerns this clonotype: There is no known antigen for this receptor. No much larger clonotype is one base removed from it; base qualities were not supplied.

Only healthy Caucasian donors were included. Three pairs of female monozygotic twins, all aged about 18 to 30 years, made up the twin cohort. CD4+ and CD8+ T cell populations were isolated with positive isolation kits from Invitrogen. Broader findings and caveats from the paper: Fewer insertions were carried by abundant cord blood beta clonotypes, a similar but weaker trend appeared in young adult naive repertoires, and no such trend appeared in memory repertoires. Invariant T cells such as MAIT and iNKT could partly confound zero-insertion analyses, although diverse VJ usage argued against such confounding for most clonotypes. In monozygotic twins, recombination models systematically underestimated out-of-frame TCR alpha sharing, but the models matched the sharing seen between unrelated individuals. Compared with coincidental sharing between unrelated individuals, an excess of low generation-probability sequences was observed among out-of-frame TCR alpha sequences shared between twins. A weaker excess of twin sharing was found in beta out-of-frame sequences because the signal-to-noise ratio was lowered by fewer shared sequences. Because the same donors could not be followed over many years, the conclusions depended on cross-sectional statistical analysis.

The library was made by 5' RACE. Sequenced using an Illumina HiSeq 2000. A universal primer binding site was introduced by template switching, and a unique molecular identifier was present in the final cDNA, enabling accurate counting of TCR cDNA molecules. Specific primers in the conserved constant-segment region were used to synthesize first-strand cDNA for TCR alpha and beta chains. To control for contamination, each cDNA library was double barcoded with a SMART-Mk sample barcode plus Illumina barcodes. TruSeq adapter sequences and Illumina sample barcodes were added in two successive PCR steps. Sequencing of the TCR alpha and beta cDNA libraries was done on the Illumina HiSeq platform using custom primers. Per the authors' processing: MiGEC processed the raw reads to extract unique molecular identifiers, while MiXCR was used to determine the CDR3 positions. Recombination models were inferred per individual with the repgenHMM and IGoR tools using an EM algorithm. Shared clonotype analysis was performed with the tcR package in R, normalizing sharing by the product of cloneset sizes. To study raw recombination free of thymic and clonal selection effects, out-of-frame nonproductive sequences were analyzed. TCRdb itself trimmed the public reads at Q25 with fastp, ran MiXCR and retained productive beta chains. Merged by CDR3 protein, the rows form single entries marked with the most common genes and DNA. In this record, the V and J calls reflect TCRdb's handling and not the investigators' own analysis. The sample table shows 500,000 to 550,000 distinct CDR3 sequences, and about a fifth are seen once. Clones ranked in the top ten supply approximately 0.49% of the sample.

Including cysteine and phenylalanine, the CDR3 has 15 amino acids. Left in the record is the CDR3 DNA by itself, 45 bases read in frame from the first base. CDR1 and CDR2 are read off the germline V gene as SGHRS and YFSETQ. V is clipped by 0 bases and J by 7 bases, and the sequence between their germline boundaries is 16 bases long. These data were also reused for a study on yellow fever vaccine responses in identical twins. According to the second study: According to the authors, the vaccine-induced T cell response in identical twins seemed to be partly convergent and partly specific to each individual. In identical twins, the study followed T cell clones that responded to the vaccine with precision.

Sequenced material: CD4+ T cells sorted from blood. The chain was built from TRBV5-1 and TRBJ1-1, with no D gene named confidently. This receptor was obtained from a woman younger than 35 in good health. The CDR3 reads as follows: CASSLDPGSRIEAFF. Read as DNA, the sequence is TGCGCCAGCAGCTTGGACCCGGGGAGTAGGATTGAAGCTTTCTTT.